The 23 T cell receptor beta chains presented below share a single source sample, sequenced in a study of T cell responses to AZD1222 COVID-19 vaccine. The data were produced by immunoSEQ multiplex PCR, yet TCRdb's version contains in-frame clones alone and is incomplete. The sample includes 120,000 or so clones, roughly nine tenths of them seen just once. The input for sequencing was peripheral blood, taken on day 0 of AZD1222 vaccination. These receptors came from an adult in good health.

This rearrangement joins TRBV6-5 to TRBJ1-3, with TRBD1 matching 9 bases. Germline CDR1 MNHEY, CDR2 SVGAGI. The CDR3 runs to 15 residues. Trimming took 5 bases from V and 4 from J; bases not matched to a gene: 6. Here the CDR3 DNA reads TGTGCCAGCAGTCGGACAGGGGTAGAAGGAAACACCATATATTTT. Translating it yields CASSRTGVEGNTIYF.

The gene calls are TRBV2 and TRBJ1-1, with D possibly matching TRBD1 (5 bases). Germline loops: CDR1 SNHLY, CDR2 FYNNEI. The CDR3 sequence is 14 residues long. V was pared by 10 bases and J by 2 bases, with 17 bases between. CDR3 bases: TGTGCCATCACACCACTCGGGGCTAACACTGAAGCTTTCTTT. Its translation is CAITPLGANTEAFF.

The chain recombines TRBV7-2 with TRBJ1-2, with a weak D call TRBD1 (5 bases). V lost 3 bases, J lost 8 bases, and 25 bases lay in between. The CDR3 length is 17 residues. Germline V lookup: CDR1 SGHTA, CDR2 FQGNSA. CDR3 loop: CASSFSSAPDSFKGYTF. Here the CDR3 DNA reads TGTGCCAGCAGCTTTTCTAGCGCCCCCGACAGTTTCAAGGGCTACACCTTC.

The chain recombines TRBV2 with TRBJ2-1; D is unresolved. The germline CDR1 and CDR2 sequences are SNHLY and FYNNEI. The CDR3 has 11 residues. The V end was cut by 3 bases, the J end by 11 bases, with 8 bases between. DNA of the CDR3: TGTGCCAGCAGTGACCCGTTGAAGCAGTTCTTC. It is translated as CASSDPLKQFF.

V usage is TRBV19 and J usage is TRBJ2-7; maybe TRBD2 (7 bases). Trimming left V 3 bases short and J 3 bases short, with 12 bases between. The CDR3 consists of 14 residues. CDR1 is LNHDA, CDR2 SQIVND, per germline (reference sequence). The CDR3 region is CASSIGGLVYEQYF. DNA for the CDR3: TGTGCCAGTAGTATCGGGGGGCTAGTCTACGAGCAGTACTTC.

The chain is built from TRBV27 and TRBJ2-1, with TRBD1 as a possible D gene (6 bases). V was trimmed by 3 bases and J by 5 bases, leaving 14 bases between them. This CDR3 has 15 residues. Per the germline V gene, CDR1 is MNHEY and CDR2 is SMNVEV (reference sequence). The CDR3 region has the DNA TGTGCCAGCAGTTTGAAGGGGGTCGCCCACAATGAGCAGTTCTTC. Amino acid sequence: CASSLKGVAHNEQFF.

The J gene is TRBJ1-3, the V gene TRBV7-9; D gene uncertain. CDR1 and CDR2 (germline): SEHNR, FQNEAQ (reference sequence). The V end was cut by 5 bases, the J end by 2 bases, with 13 bases between. This CDR3 is built from 15 residues. CDR3 sequence (DNA): TGTGCCAGCAGCCAAAGTTTAGTCCCTGGAAACACCATATATTTT. Amino acids: CASSQSLVPGNTIYF.

A single count supports this clone. V is TRBV27 and J is TRBJ2-7; 8 bases align to TRBD2. The J segment lost 7 bases and the V segment lost 5 bases, leaving 16 bases of the junction unmatched. The CDR3 runs to 16 residues. The germline gives CDR1 MNHEY, CDR2 SMNVEV (reference sequence). The CDR3 loop is CASSPPLGGVAGEQYF. In DNA, the CDR3 is TGTGCCAGCAGTCCCCCTTTGGGCGGGGTAGCGGGGGAGCAGTACTTC.

The rearrangement uses TRBV18 and TRBJ1-2; possibly TRBD1 for D (5 bases). V was pared by 8 bases and J by 6 bases, with 16 bases between. Germline CDR1 reads KGHSH; CDR2 reads LQKENI. This CDR3 has 13 amino acids. CDR3 sequence (DNA): TGTGCCAGCACGGGGGATCGTGGTGATGGCTACACCTTC. Translated: CASTGDRGDGYTF.

This rearrangement joins TRBV7-9 to TRBJ1-2; D ambiguous. The V gene lost 3 bases and the J gene lost 4 bases, with 9 bases spanning the gap. Germline V gives CDR1 SEHNR, CDR2 FQNEAQ (reference sequence). This CDR3 contains 13 residues. The CDR3 DNA follows: TGTGCCAGCAGCTTGTCTACGGGCTATGGCTACACCTTC. Translating gives CASSLSTGYGYTF. The variable domain in full, completed from reference TRBV7-9 and TRBJ1-2, reads DTGVSQNPRHKITKRGQNVTFRCDPISEHNRLYWYRQTLGQGPEFLTYFQNEAQLEKSRLLSDRFSAERPKGSFSTLEIQRTEQGDSAMYLCASSLSTGYGYTFGSGTRLTVV.

The chain uses TRBV4-2 and TRBJ1-1, with D perhaps matching TRBD1 (5 bases). Trimming removed 1 base from V and 3 bases from J, with 12 bases in between. The CDR3 has 15 residues. Germline-derived CDR1 and CDR2 are LGHNA and YNFKEQ. CDR3 protein: CASSQGQSIDTEAFF. CDR3 coding DNA: TGTGCCAGCAGCCAAGGACAGAGCATCGACACTGAAGCTTTCTTT.

The DNA of the CDR3 is TGTGCCAGCAGCTTAGCCGGAGGGCCGAGCTCTGGGGCCAACGTCCTGACTTTC. Translation gives CASSLAGGPSSGANVLTF. The chain joins TRBV7-8 to TRBJ2-6; D is possibly TRBD2 (6 bases). Trimming cost V 0 bases and J 0 bases, with 12 bases left between them. Germline V gene sequence: CDR1 SGHVS, CDR2 FQNEAQ. CDR3 length: 18 amino acids.

The chain links TRBV6-5 to TRBJ2-3; no clear D gene. V was cut by 7 bases and J by 4 bases, with 15 bases left in between. Germline V gives CDR1 MNHEY, CDR2 SVGAGI. The CDR3 spans 14 residues. CDR3 nucleotide sequence: TGTGCCAGCACCCCCCTACAAAGGGCAGATACGCAGTATTTT. The encoded protein is CASTPLQRADTQYF.

In its sample, this clone was seen once. The genes are TRBV5-1 and TRBJ1-1; TRBD1 matches at 8 bases. CDR3 length: 14 residues. V gave up 5 bases and J gave up 11 bases; unmatched junction bases: 14. Germline CDR1 SGHRS, CDR2 YFSETQ. The CDR3 sequence is CASSPSRTGFDAFF. In DNA form, the CDR3 reads TGCGCCAGCAGTCCATCCAGGACAGGGTTCGACGCTTTCTTT.

V gene TRBV5-5 combines with J gene TRBJ2-1, with 9 bases that match TRBD1. This CDR3 contains 13 residues. V shed 0 bases, J shed 15 bases, and the junction held 7 bases outside the gene matches. The germline gives CDR1 SGHKS, CDR2 YYEKEE (reference sequence). This CDR3 reads CASSLAVSGQGFF. In DNA, the CDR3 is TGTGCCAGCAGCTTGGCGGTATCGGGACAGGGGTTCTTC.

CDR3 bases: TGTGCCAGCGATCGGGACAGGGGGAGAGAGACCCAGTACTTC. It translates to CASDRDRGRETQYF. The J gene is TRBJ2-5, the V gene TRBV6-5; 11 bases fit TRBD1. With V trimmed by 8 bases and J by 4 bases, 6 bases remained unmatched. This CDR3 is 14 amino acids long. The germline gives CDR1 MNHEY, CDR2 SVGAGI.

The J gene is TRBJ1-6, the V gene TRBV2; D remains unclear. The CDR3 consists of 16 residues. V dropped 3 bases and J dropped 15 bases, with 24 bases sitting between them. Per the germline V gene, CDR1 is SNHLY and CDR2 is FYNNEI. CDR3 nucleotides: TGTGCCAGCAGTGAGGTTGAGGCCCTAAAAGATTCGGGCCTCCACTTT. It is translated as CASSEVEALKDSGLHF.

V is TRBV6-1 and J is TRBJ1-6, with 8 bases lining up with TRBD1. The CDR3 spans 14 residues. After removal of 6 bases from V and 10 bases from J, the junction contained 8 bases not matched to a gene. The V gene's germline CDR1 is MNHNS and CDR2 SASEGT. The CDR3 sequence: CASSATGGESPLHF. The CDR3 region has the DNA TGTGCCAGCAGCGCCACAGGGGGTGAATCACCCCTCCACTTT.

The chain carries TRBV3-1 (or the pseudogene TRBV3-2) and TRBJ1-1, with a possible D match to TRBD1 (6 bases). The V end was cut by 4 bases, the J end by 9 bases, with 12 bases between. The germline V gene has CDR1 LGHDT and CDR2 YNNKEL (reference sequence). The CDR3 has 12 amino acids. Written as DNA, the CDR3 is TGTGCCAGCAGCCCTGGGACAAGCCAAGCTTTCTTT. It yields the protein CASSPGTSQAFF.

CDR3 protein: CASSVAWGTSGVNEQFF. As DNA, the CDR3 is TGTGCCAGCAGCGTAGCTTGGGGGACTAGCGGGGTGAATGAGCAGTTCTTC. The rearrangement joins TRBV9 to TRBJ2-1; 13 nucleotides line up with TRBD2. The V and J ends lost 0 bases and 7 bases, in that order; junction bases with no gene match: 7. This CDR3 has 17 amino acids. Germline CDR1 reads SGDLS; CDR2 reads YYNGEE.

The gene calls are TRBV27 and TRBJ2-5, with D unresolved. Looked up from germline, CDR1 is MNHEY and CDR2 is SMNVEV (reference sequence). V was clipped by 9 bases and J by 1 base, with 12 bases between them. The CDR3 runs 13 residues. The CDR3 DNA follows: TGTGCCAGTCACTCCCAGGCCCAAGAGACCCAGTACTTC. Translation gives CASHSQAQETQYF.

The chain employs TRBV7-9 and TRBJ2-1; TRBD2 aligns across 12 bases. The CDR3 sequence is 17 residues long. Per germline, CDR1 SEHNR and CDR2 FQNEAQ (reference sequence). J was trimmed by 9 bases and V by 0 bases; bases with no gene match: 9. CDR3 nucleotides: TGTGCCAGCAGCTTAGCCCTGACTAGCGGGAGAATCGCTGAGCAGTTCTTC. Translating it yields CASSLALTSGRIAEQFF.

V is TRBV27 and J is TRBJ1-1, with D perhaps matching TRBD1 (5 bases). Germline values: CDR1 MNHEY, CDR2 SMNVEV (reference sequence). Trimming took 6 bases from V and 2 from J, leaving 13 bases between them. This CDR3 is 14 amino acids long. CDR3 sequence (DNA): TGTGCCAGCAGAACCCGGGACCCTAACACTGAAGCTTTCTTT. Translating gives CASRTRDPNTEAFF.